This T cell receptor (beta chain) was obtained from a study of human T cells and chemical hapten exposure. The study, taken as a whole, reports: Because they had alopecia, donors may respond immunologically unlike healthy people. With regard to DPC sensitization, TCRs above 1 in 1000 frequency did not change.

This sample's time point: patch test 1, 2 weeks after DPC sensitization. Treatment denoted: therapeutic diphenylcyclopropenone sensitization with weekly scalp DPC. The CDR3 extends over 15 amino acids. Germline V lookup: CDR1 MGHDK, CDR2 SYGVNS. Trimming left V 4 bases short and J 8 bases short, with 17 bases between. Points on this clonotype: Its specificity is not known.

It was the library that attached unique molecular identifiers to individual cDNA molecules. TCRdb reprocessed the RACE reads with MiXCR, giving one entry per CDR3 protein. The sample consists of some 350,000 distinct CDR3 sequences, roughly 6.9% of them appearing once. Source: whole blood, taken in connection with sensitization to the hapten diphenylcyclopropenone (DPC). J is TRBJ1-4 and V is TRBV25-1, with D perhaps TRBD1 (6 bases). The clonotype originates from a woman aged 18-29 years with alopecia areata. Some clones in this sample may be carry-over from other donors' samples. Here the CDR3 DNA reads TGTGCCAGCAGTGCCCAGGGGAAAGGCTGGGAAAAACTGTTTTTT. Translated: CASSAQGKGWEKLFF. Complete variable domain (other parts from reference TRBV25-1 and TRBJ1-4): EADIYQTPRYLVIGTGKKITLECSQTMGHDKMYWYQQDPGMELHLIHYSYGVNSTEKGDLSSESTVSRIRTEHFPLTLESARPSHTSQYLCASSAQGKGWEKLFFGSGTQLSVL.